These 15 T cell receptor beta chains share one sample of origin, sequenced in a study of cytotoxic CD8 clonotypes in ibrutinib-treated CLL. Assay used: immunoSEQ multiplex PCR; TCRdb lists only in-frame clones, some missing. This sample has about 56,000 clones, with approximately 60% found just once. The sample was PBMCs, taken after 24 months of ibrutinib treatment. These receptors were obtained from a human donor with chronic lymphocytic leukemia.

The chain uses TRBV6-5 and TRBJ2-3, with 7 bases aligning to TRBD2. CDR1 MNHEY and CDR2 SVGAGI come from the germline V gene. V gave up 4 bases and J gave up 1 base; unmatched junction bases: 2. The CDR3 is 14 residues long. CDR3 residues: CASSLAGRTDTQYF. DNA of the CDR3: TGTGCCAGCAGTTTAGCGGGCCGCACAGATACGCAGTATTTT.

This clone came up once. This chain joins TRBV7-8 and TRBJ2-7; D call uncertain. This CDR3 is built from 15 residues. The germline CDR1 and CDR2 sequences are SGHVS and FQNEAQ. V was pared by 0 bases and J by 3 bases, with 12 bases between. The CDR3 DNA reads TGTGCCAGCAGCTTAGCGCCGATGGGGATCTACGAGCAGTACGTC. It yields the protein CASSLAPMGIYEQYV.

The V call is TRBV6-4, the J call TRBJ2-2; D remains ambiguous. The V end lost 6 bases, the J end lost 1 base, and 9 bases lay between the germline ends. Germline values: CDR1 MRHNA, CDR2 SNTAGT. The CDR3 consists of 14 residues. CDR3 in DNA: TGTGCCAGCAGCACCACCCTGAACACCGGGGAGCTGTTTTTT. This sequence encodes CASSTTLNTGELFF.

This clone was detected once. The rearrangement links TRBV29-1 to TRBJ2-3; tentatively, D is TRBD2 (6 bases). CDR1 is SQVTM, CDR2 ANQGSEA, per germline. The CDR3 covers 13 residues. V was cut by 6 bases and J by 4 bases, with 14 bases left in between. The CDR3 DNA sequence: TGCAGCGTCGATCCGACTAGTTCAGATACGCAGTATTTT. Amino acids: CSVDPTSSDTQYF.

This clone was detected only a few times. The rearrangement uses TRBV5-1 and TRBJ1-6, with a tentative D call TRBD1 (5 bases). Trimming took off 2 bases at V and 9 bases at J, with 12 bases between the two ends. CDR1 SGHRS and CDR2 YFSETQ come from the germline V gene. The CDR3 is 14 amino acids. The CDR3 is CASSLPGTTSPLHF. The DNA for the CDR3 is TGCGCCAGCAGCTTACCAGGGACTACTTCACCCCTCCACTTT.

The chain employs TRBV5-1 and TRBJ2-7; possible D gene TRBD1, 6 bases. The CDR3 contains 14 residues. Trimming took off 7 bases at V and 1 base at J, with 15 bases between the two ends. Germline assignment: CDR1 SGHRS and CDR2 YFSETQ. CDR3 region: CASRRDIDSYEQYF. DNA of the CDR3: TGCGCCAGCCGTCGGGACATCGATTCCTACGAGCAGTACTTC.

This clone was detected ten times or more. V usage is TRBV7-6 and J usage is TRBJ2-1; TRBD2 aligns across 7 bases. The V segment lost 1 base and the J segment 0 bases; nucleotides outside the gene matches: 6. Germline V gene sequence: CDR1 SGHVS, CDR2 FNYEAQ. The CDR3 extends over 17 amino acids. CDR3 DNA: TGTGCCAGCAGCTTAGGCTTCGGCGGGGGCTCCTACAATGAGCAGTTCTTC. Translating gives CASSLGFGGGSYNEQFF.

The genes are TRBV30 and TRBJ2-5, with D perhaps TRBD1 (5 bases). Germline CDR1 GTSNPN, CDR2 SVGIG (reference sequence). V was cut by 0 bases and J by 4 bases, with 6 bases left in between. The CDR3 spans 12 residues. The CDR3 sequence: CAWSVQGETQYF. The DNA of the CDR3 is TGTGCCTGGAGTGTCCAGGGAGAGACCCAGTACTTC.

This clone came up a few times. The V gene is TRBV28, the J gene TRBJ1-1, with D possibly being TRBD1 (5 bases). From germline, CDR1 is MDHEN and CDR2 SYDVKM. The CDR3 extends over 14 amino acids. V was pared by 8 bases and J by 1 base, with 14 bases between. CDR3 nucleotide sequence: TGTGCCAGCCTAGTTGGGGCCGCGAACACTGAAGCTTTCTTT. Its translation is CASLVGAANTEAFF.

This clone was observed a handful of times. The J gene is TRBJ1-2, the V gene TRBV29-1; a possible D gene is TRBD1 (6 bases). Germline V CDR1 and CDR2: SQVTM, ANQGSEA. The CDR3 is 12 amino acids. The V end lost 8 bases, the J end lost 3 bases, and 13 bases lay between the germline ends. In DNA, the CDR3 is TGCAGCTCCAAACAGGGTGACTATGGCTACACCTTC. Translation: CSSKQGDYGYTF.

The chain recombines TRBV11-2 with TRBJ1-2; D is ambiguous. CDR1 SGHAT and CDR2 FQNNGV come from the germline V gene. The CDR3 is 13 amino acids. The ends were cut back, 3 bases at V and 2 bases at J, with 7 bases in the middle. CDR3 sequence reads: CASSLGENYGYTF. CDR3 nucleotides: TGTGCCAGCAGCTTGGGAGAAAACTATGGCTACACCTTC.

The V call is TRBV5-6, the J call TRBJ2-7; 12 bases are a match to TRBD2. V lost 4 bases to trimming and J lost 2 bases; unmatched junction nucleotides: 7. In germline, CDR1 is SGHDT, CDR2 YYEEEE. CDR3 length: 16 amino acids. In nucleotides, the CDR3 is TGTGCCAGCAGCCTAGCGGGGGGGCTCCCCACCTACGAGCAGTACGTC. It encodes CASSLAGGLPTYEQYV.

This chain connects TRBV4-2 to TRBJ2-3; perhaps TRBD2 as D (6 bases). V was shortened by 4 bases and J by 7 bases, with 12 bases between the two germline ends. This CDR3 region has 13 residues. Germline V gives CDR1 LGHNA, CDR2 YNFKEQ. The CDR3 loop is CASSPAGLNTQYF. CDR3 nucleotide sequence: TGTGCCAGCAGCCCGGCGGGGTTGAATACGCAGTATTTT.

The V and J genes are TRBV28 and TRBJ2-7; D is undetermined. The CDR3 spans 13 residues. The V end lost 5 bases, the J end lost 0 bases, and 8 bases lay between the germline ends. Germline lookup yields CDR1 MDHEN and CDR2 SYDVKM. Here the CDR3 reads CASSPRPSYEQYV. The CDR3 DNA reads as TGTGCCAGCAGTCCACGGCCCTCCTACGAGCAGTACGTC.

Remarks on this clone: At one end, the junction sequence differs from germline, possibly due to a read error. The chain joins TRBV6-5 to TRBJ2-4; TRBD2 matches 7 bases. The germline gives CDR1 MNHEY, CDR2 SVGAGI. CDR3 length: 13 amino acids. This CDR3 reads CASSYSGDYLRDF. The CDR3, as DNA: TGTGCCAGCAGTTACTCCGGGGACTATCTACGGGACTTC.